Given below is one T cell receptor (beta chain) in context. The antigen remains unidentified. The sample comes from a study of T cell responses to AZD1222 COVID-19 vaccine. Points from the study as a whole: Researchers took repertoire samples only after the peak T cell response had come.

The data were produced by immunoSEQ multiplex PCR, yet TCRdb's version contains in-frame clones alone and is incomplete. The sample shows approximately 130,000 clones, 85% of them seen only once. This CDR3 region has 16 residues. The V gene end was trimmed by 5 bases and the J gene end by 3 bases; junction bases not matched to a gene: 5. CDR1 is SGHTA, CDR2 FQGNSA, per germline. The chain combines TRBV7-2 with TRBJ2-2; 11 nucleotides agree with TRBD2. Source: peripheral blood, taken 28 days after the second dose of the MenACWY control vaccine. The sequence derives from an adult who received the MenACWY meningococcal vaccine as a control. The DNA of the CDR3 is TGTGCCAGCAGCATCACTAGCGGGAGTTACACCGGGGAGCTGTTTTTT. Translated: CASSITSGSYTGELFF. Variable domain in full (rest from reference TRBV7-2 and TRBJ2-2): GAGVSQSPSNKVTEKGKDVELRCDPISGHTALYWYRQSLGQGLEFLIYFQGNSAPDKSGLPSDRFSAERTGGSVSTLTIQRTQQEDSAVYLCASSITSGSYTGELFFGEGSRLTVL.